This TCR beta chain appears in the sequencing data of a study of OX40 agonist ivuxolimab in advanced cancers. Method: immunoSEQ multiplex PCR; TCRdb's copy keeps in-frame clones and lacks some. The sample consists of about 84,000 clones, 75% to 90% of them appearing once. Turning to this clone: What it binds is not known.

Broader study findings: Blood T cells, both CD4+ and CD8+, expanded clonally by week 6 at 0.1 to 3.0 mg/kg. Among expanded peripheral T cells, antigen specificity went undetermined. The average count of expanded clones was higher among CD8+ T cells than among CD4+.

From germline, CDR1 is SGHNT and CDR2 YYREEE (reference sequence). Deletions cut 6 bases from V and 1 base from J, with 19 bases between. The CDR3 sequence is 16 residues long. The sample in question was CD4+ or CD8+ T cells sorted from blood, obtained in a trial of the OX40 agonist ivuxolimab. This clonotype originated in an adult with an advanced solid tumor such as melanoma, head and neck, liver or kidney cancer. The chain is built from TRBV5-4 and TRBJ1-1, with D perhaps matching TRBD1 (5 bases). The CDR3 reads CASIGGTGRKNTEAFF. The CDR3 bases are TGTGCCAGCATCGGGGGGACGGGACGGAAGAACACTGAAGCTTTCTTT.